This T cell receptor beta chain was sequenced for a study of blood T cell repertoires in COVID-19. Losses at the gene ends were 10 bases for V and 2 bases for J; bases not matched to a gene: 3. The CDR3 runs to 12 residues. Germline V gene lookup returns CDR1 MNHEY and CDR2 SVGAGI. How the authors handled the data: Amplification from reference gene primers served as the basis for estimated nucleated cell counts. The data were produced by immunoSEQ multiplex PCR, yet TCRdb's version contains in-frame clones alone and is incomplete. That table gives V, J and clone size, and the DNA gave D and trimming. Here the sample spans 140,000 to 150,000 clones, 87% being singletons.

This receptor was identified in a man aged 55-75 years who had recovered from COVID-19. Input material: PBMCs or T cells enriched from blood (not recorded which). V usage is TRBV6-5 and J usage is TRBJ1-2, with TRBD1 matching 8 bases. In nucleotides, the CDR3 is TGTGCCACCAACAGGGGGAACTATGGCTACACCTTC. Its protein is CATNRGNYGYTF.